A few counts support the clone carrying this T cell receptor (beta chain). Its cognate antigen is unknown. A junction end diverges from the germline sequence, so it may reflect a read error. The sorted Tregs were CD4+CD25+CD127-/low cells. General study findings and limits: The TCR gene usage of tumor memory CD4+ T cells clustered together with blood and lymph node memory CD4+ cells and with lymph node naive CD4+ cells.

Full-length variable regions came from constant-region reverse primers plus semi-nested Nested Universal Primer A PCR. MiXCR, run by TCRdb on the 5' RACE reads, gives a single entry per CDR3 protein. The data contain around 10,000 distinct CDR3 sequences, roughly 17% of them seen just once; the ten biggest clones take up 3.5% to 4%. This CDR3 region has 10 residues. Per the germline V gene, CDR1 is DFQATT and CDR2 is SNEGSKA (reference sequence). The chain couples TRBV20-1 to TRBJ1-1; D is possibly TRBD1 (5 bases). This clonotype originated in a female donor with breast cancer. Sequencing was done on a sample of Tregs sorted from a lymph node. The CDR3 DNA reads TGCAGTGTGGGACGCCGGGAAGCCTTCTTT. Protein sequence: CSVGRREAFF.